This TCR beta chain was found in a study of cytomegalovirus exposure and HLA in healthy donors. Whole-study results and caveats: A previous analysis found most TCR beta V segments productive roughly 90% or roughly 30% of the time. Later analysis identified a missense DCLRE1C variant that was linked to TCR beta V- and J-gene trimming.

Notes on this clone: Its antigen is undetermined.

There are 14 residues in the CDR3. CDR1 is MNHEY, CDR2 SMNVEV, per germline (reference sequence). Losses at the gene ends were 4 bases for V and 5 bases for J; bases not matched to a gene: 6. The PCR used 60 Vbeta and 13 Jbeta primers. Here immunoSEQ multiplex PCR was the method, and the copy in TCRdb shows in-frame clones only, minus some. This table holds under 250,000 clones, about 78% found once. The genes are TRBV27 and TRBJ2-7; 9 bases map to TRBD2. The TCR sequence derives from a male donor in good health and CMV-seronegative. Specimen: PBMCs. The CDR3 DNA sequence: TGTGCCAGCAGTTCCGGGACTAGCTACCACGAGCAGTACTTC. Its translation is CASSSGTSYHEQYF.